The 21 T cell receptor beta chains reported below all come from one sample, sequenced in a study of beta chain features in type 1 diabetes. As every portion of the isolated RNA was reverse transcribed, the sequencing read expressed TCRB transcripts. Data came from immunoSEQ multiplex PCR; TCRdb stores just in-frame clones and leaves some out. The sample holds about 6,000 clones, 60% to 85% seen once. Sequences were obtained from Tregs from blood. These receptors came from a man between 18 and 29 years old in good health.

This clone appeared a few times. CDR3 protein: CARTTSTDTQYF. In nucleotides, the CDR3 is TGTGCCAGGACGACTAGCACAGATACGCAGTATTTT. V gene TRBV27 combines with J gene TRBJ2-3; D not resolved. Germline lookup yields CDR1 MNHEY and CDR2 SMNVEV (reference sequence). Trimming shortened V by 9 bases and J by 0 bases, and 7 bases separated the two germline ends. CDR3 length equals 12 residues.

The CDR3 sequence is CASSDTSPTDTQYF. CDR3 nucleotides: TGTGCCAGCAGTGATACTAGCCCCACAGATACGCAGTATTTT. The chain carries TRBV2 and TRBJ2-3; tentatively, D is TRBD2 (6 bases). From germline, CDR1 is SNHLY and CDR2 FYNNEI. The CDR3 is 14 residues long. V was trimmed by 3 bases and J by 2 bases, leaving 9 bases between them.

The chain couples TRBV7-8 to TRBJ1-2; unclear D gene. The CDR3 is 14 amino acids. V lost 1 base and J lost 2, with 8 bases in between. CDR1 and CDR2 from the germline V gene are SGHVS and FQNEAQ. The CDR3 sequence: CASSLVGANYGYTF. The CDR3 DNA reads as TGTGCCAGCAGCTTAGTCGGAGCGAACTATGGCTACACCTTC.

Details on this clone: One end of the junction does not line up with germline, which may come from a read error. In DNA, the CDR3 is TGTGCCAGCAGCTCTGACTCGGGACTAGGGGGCGGAGAGACCCAGCACTTC. Amino acids: CASSSDSGLGGGETQHF. The rearrangement joins TRBV7-2 to TRBJ2-5, with a possible D match to TRBD2 (8 bases). CDR1 SGHTA and CDR2 FQGNSA come from the germline V gene. This CDR3 spans 17 amino acids.

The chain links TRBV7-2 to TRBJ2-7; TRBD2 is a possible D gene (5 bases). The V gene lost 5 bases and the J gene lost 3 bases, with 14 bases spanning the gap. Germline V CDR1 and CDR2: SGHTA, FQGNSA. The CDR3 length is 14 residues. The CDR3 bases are TGTGCCAGCAGCCAATCTAGCTCAAGCTACGAGCAGTACTTC. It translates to CASSQSSSSYEQYF.

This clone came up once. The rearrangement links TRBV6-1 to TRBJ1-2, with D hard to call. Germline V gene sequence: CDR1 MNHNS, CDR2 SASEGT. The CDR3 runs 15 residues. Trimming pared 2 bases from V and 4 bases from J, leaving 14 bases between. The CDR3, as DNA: TGTGCCAGCAGTGAAAGTGGCGGAGGTAGCTATGGCTACACCTTC. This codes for CASSESGGGSYGYTF.

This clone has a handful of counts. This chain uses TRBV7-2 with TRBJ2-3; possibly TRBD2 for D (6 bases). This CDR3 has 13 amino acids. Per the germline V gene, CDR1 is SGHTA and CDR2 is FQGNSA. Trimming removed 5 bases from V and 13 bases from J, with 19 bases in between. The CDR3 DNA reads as TGTGCCAGCAGCCCAATCGGGACTCGCCCTGAGTATTTT. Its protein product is CASSPIGTRPEYF.

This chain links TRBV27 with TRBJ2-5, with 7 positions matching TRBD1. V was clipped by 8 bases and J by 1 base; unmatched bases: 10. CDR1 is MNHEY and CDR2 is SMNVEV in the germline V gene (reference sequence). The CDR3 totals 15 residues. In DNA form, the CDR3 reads TGTGCCAGCTCGACACCCCGGGACAGCCAAGAGACCCAGTACTTC. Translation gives CASSTPRDSQETQYF.

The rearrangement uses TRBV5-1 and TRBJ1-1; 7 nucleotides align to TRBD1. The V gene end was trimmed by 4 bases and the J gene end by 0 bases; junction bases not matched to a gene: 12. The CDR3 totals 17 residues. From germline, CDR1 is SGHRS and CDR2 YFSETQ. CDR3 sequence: CASSEKLQGPMNTEAFF. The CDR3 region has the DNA TGCGCCAGCAGCGAAAAGCTACAGGGGCCGATGAACACTGAAGCTTTCTTT.

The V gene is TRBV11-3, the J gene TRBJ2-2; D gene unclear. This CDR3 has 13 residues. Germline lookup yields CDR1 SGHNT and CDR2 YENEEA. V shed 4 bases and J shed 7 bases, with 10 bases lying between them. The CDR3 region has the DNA TGTGCCAGCAGCTCCCGGGTGGACGGGGAGCTGTTTTTT. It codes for CASSSRVDGELFF. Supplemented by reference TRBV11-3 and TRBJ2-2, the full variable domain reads EAGVVQSPRYKIIEKKQPVAFWCNPISGHNTLYWYLQNLGQGPELLIRYENEEAVDDSQLPKDRFSAERLKGVDSTLKIQPAELGDSAVYLCASSSRVDGELFFGEGSRLTVL.

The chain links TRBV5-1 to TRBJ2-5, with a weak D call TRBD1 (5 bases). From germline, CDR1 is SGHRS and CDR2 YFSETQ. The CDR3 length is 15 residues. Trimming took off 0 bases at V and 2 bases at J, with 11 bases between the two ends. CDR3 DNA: TGCGCCAGCAGCTTGGACAGGAGATCACAAGAGACCCAGTACTTC. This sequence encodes CASSLDRRSQETQYF.

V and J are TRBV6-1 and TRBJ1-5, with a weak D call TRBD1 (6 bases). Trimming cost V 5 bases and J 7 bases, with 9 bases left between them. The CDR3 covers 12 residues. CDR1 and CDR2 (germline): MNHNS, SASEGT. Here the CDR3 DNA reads TGTGCCAGCAGTACAGGGCCCCAGCCCCAGCATTTT. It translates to CASSTGPQPQHF.

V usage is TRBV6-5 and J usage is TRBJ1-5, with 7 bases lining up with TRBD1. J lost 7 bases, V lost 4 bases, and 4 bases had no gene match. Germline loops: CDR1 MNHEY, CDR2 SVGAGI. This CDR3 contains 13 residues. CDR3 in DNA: TGTGCCAGCAGTTCCCACAGGGGCCAGCCCCAGCATTTT. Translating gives CASSSHRGQPQHF.

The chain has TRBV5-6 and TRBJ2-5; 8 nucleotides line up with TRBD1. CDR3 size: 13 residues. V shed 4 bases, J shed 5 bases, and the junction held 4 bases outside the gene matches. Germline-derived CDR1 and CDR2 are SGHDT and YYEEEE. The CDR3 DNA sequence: TGTGCCAGCAGCCCAGGGGGCGGGGAGACCCAGTACTTC. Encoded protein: CASSPGGGETQYF. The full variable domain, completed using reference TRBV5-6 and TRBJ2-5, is DAGVTQSPTHLIKTRGQQVTLRCSPKSGHDTVSWYQQALGQGPQFIFQYYEEEERQRGNFPDRFSGHQFPNYSSELNVNALLLGDSALYLCASSPGGGETQYFGPGTRLLVL.

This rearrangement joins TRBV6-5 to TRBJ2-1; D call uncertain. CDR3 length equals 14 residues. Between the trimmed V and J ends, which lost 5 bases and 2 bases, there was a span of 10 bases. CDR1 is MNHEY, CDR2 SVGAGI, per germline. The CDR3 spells CASSRLAAYNEQFF. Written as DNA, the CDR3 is TGTGCCAGCAGTCGACTGGCGGCCTACAATGAGCAGTTCTTC.

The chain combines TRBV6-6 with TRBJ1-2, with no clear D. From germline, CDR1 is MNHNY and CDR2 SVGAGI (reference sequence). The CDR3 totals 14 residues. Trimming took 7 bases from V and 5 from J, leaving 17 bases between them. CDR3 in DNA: TGTGCCAGCACTCCGGCGCTAGCGGGGTATGGCTACACCTTC. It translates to CASTPALAGYGYTF.

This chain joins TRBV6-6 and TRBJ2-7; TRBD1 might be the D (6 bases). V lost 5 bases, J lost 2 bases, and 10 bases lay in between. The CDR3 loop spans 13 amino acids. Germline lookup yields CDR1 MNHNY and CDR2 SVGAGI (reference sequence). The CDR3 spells CASSAPGAYEQYF. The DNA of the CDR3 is TGTGCCAGCAGTGCCCCAGGGGCCTACGAGCAGTACTTC.

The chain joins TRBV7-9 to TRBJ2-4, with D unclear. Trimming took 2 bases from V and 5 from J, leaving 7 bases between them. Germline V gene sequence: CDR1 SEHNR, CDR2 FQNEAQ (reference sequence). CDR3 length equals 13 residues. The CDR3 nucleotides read TGTGCCAGCAGCTTAAGACGGGAAAACATTCAGTACTTC. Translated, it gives CASSLRRENIQYF.

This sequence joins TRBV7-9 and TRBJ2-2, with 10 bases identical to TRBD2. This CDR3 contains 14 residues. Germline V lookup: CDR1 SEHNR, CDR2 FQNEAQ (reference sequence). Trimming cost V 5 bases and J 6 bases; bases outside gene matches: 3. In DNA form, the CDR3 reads TGTGCCAGCAGCCCAAGCGGGGGGGCCGGGGAGCTGTTTTTT. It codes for CASSPSGGAGELFF.

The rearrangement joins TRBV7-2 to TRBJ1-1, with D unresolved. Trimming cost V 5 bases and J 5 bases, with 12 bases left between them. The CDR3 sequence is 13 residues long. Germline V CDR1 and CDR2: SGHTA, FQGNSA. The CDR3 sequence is CASSPGGLTEAFF. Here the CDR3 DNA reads TGTGCCAGCAGCCCCGGAGGGTTAACTGAAGCTTTCTTT.

The CDR3 nucleotides are TGCGCCAGCAGCGCACACAGGGCAGCTAATGAAAAACTGTTTTTT. This translates into CASSAHRAANEKLFF. This rearrangement joins TRBV5-1 to TRBJ1-4; maybe TRBD1 (6 bases). Per the germline V gene, CDR1 is SGHRS and CDR2 is YFSETQ. The germline V and J ends were trimmed by 4 bases and 3 bases, with 13 bases remaining between them. There are 15 residues in the CDR3.